Below, 22 T cell receptor beta chains from the same sample are listed, as sequenced in a study of T-cell reconstitution after alpha-beta-depleted transplantation in children. Library preparation (for TCRbeta) was performed with unique molecular identifiers. TCRdb recomputed calls from the PCR reads with MiXCR, one row per CDR3 protein. The repertoire holds fewer than 550,000 distinct CDR3 sequences, with about an eighth as singletons. The sequencing used PBMCs, mostly from graft donor cells, collected 180 days after TCRalphabeta/CD19-depleted stem cell transplant. The receptor set was obtained from a female patient aged 2-15 years who had a stem cell transplant for aplastic anemia, so the T cells may come from the graft donor.

The chain has TRBV4-3 and TRBJ1-1, with a tentative D call TRBD1 (5 bases). Germline V lookup: CDR1 LGHNA, CDR2 YSLEER. V shed 1 base and J shed 6 bases, with 12 bases lying between them. The length of the CDR3 is 14 residues. The CDR3 reads CASSQVRGGPEAFF. The CDR3 DNA sequence: TGCGCCAGCAGCCAAGTACGTGGGGGTCCTGAAGCTTTCTTT.

V is TRBV20-1 and J is TRBJ2-3, with D possibly TRBD1 on 6 matching bases. Germline lookup yields CDR1 DFQATT and CDR2 SNEGSKA (reference sequence). The CDR3 has 14 residues. V lost 6 bases, J lost 0 bases, and 13 bases lay in between. The DNA of the CDR3 is TGCAGTGCCTCGGACAGTGCGAGCACAGATACGCAGTATTTT. Its protein product is CSASDSASTDTQYF.

The chain couples TRBV27 to TRBJ2-1, with no clear D. The ends were cut back, 3 bases at V and 7 bases at J, with 25 bases in the middle. The CDR3 extends over 18 amino acids. Germline assignment: CDR1 MNHEY and CDR2 SMNVEV (reference sequence). The CDR3 DNA reads as TGTGCCAGCAGTTTGAACCCTATCCTCCTTAGGTCGGAGAATGAGCAGTTCTTC. Its protein is CASSLNPILLRSENEQFF.

The chain joins TRBV25-1 to TRBJ1-1; D gene ambiguous. The CDR3 is made up of 13 amino acids. Per the germline V gene, CDR1 is MGHDK and CDR2 is SYGVNS. The V end was cut by 2 bases, the J end by 5 bases, with 9 bases between. The CDR3, as DNA: TGTGCCAGCAGTGAAGGAGATTTGACTGAAGCTTTCTTT. Amino acid sequence: CASSEGDLTEAFF.

This clonotype was seen more than once but under ten times. V usage is TRBV28 and J usage is TRBJ1-6, with D unclear. Trimming removed 5 bases at V and 10 bases at J, with 21 bases between. The CDR3 sequence is 16 residues long. From germline, CDR1 is MDHEN and CDR2 SYDVKM. CDR3 bases: TGTGCCAGCAGTCCACCCGACTCGTTTTTAGGATCACCCCTCCACTTT. It encodes CASSPPDSFLGSPLHF.

This chain links TRBV12-3 or TRBV12-4 with TRBJ2-5, with a possible D match to TRBD1 (6 bases). This CDR3 comprises 15 residues. Trimming took off 6 bases at V and 4 bases at J, with 18 bases between the two ends. This chain's CDR3 is CASRSSWGLRETQYF. In DNA form, the CDR3 reads TGTGCCAGCAGGTCTTCGTGGGGGCTGAGAGAGACCCAGTACTTC.

This clonotype came up a few times. This chain joins TRBV20-1 and TRBJ2-1; TRBD2 matches 12 bases. The ends lost 4 bases at V and 9 bases at J; junction bases unmatched: 10. The CDR3 has 15 amino acids. Germline CDR1 is DFQATT and CDR2 is SNEGSKA (reference sequence). This CDR3 is CSATGLAGWIGEQFF. CDR3 nucleotides: TGCAGTGCTACAGGACTAGCGGGGTGGATCGGTGAGCAGTTCTTC.

This clonotype has a count of ten or more. The DNA for the CDR3 is TGTGCCAGCAGCTCCGGGCTCGGCGAGCAGTACTTC. Translating it yields CASSSGLGEQYF. The chain joins TRBV12-3 or TRBV12-4 to TRBJ2-7; D gene uncertain. Trimming took off 6 bases at V and 6 bases at J, with 12 bases between the two ends. This CDR3 is built from 12 residues.

The chain has TRBV24-1 and TRBJ2-1; D is perhaps TRBD1 (5 bases). V lost 2 bases to trimming and J lost 3 bases, with 10 bases between them. This CDR3 has 15 amino acids. Germline V gene data show CDR1 as KGHDR and CDR2 as SFDVKD. The CDR3 spells CATSDSGLFYNEQFF. In DNA, the CDR3 is TGTGCCACCAGTGATTCAGGGTTATTCTACAATGAGCAGTTCTTC.

The chain employs TRBV4-1 and TRBJ1-1; the match to TRBD1 covers 10 bases. CDR1 MGHRA and CDR2 YSYEKL come from the germline V gene. CDR3 length: 16 amino acids. J gave up 3 bases and V 5 bases, and 9 bases lay outside the gene matches. CDR3 DNA sequence: TGCGCCAGCAGCTTCCGGGACAGGGGTTTGTACACTGAAGCTTTCTTT. As protein: CASSFRDRGLYTEAFF.

The chain couples TRBV7-9 to TRBJ2-5; 7 bases are a match to TRBD1. The CDR3 length is 16 residues. Losses at the gene ends were 2 bases for V and 5 bases for J; bases not matched to a gene: 11. Germline V CDR1 and CDR2: SEHNR, FQNEAQ (reference sequence). CDR3 region: CASSLSARDREETQYF. The CDR3 DNA sequence: TGTGCCAGCAGCTTATCGGCGCGCGACAGGGAGGAGACCCAGTACTTC.

The genes are TRBV20-1 and TRBJ2-7; 7 bases are a match to TRBD2. The CDR3 contains 13 residues. Trimming at V came to 2 bases and at J to 4 bases, leaving 5 bases not matched to a gene. Germline values: CDR1 DFQATT, CDR2 SNEGSKA (reference sequence). The CDR3 reads CSARRGSRYEQYF. CDR3 DNA sequence: TGCAGTGCTAGACGCGGGAGTAGGTACGAGCAGTACTTC.

The V call is TRBV9, the J call TRBJ2-4, with D perhaps matching TRBD1 or TRBD2 (5 bases each). Looked up from germline, CDR1 is SGDLS and CDR2 is YYNGEE. The V and J ends lost 4 bases and 8 bases respectively, with 16 bases between them. This CDR3 has 14 amino acids. CDR3: CASSLSGTSHIQYF. The CDR3 DNA is TGTGCCAGCAGCTTGTCAGGGACGAGTCACATTCAGTACTTC.

This clonotype came up a few times. The chain employs TRBV19 and TRBJ2-5; 8 positions match TRBD2. V was pared by 7 bases and J by 5 bases, with 9 bases of the junction left unmatched. The germline CDR1 and CDR2 sequences are LNHDA and SQIVND (reference sequence). The CDR3 has 14 amino acids. The CDR3 nucleotides read TGTGCCAGTACCGAGCGGGAGACGTCGGAGACCCAGTACTTC. Its protein product is CASTERETSETQYF.

CDR3 DNA sequence: TGTGCCAGCAGTGAAGTCGGGGGCAATCAGCCCCAGCATTTT. It translates to CASSEVGGNQPQHF. This chain joins TRBV6-1 and TRBJ1-5, with D hard to call. The CDR3 has 14 amino acids. Germline V CDR1 and CDR2: MNHNS, SASEGT. V was trimmed by 1 base and J by 2 bases, leaving 6 bases between them.

Here the CDR3 reads CSASRDSPLHF. The DNA for the CDR3 is TGCAGTGCAAGCAGGGATTCACCCCTCCACTTT. The V call is TRBV20-1, the J call TRBJ1-6; D possibly corresponds to TRBD1 (5 bases). The CDR3 runs to 11 residues. Germline CDR1 is DFQATT and CDR2 is SNEGSKA (reference sequence). V was cut by 6 bases and J by 8 bases, with 8 bases left in between.

J is TRBJ2-1 and V is TRBV20-1; 7 nucleotides align to TRBD1. Germline values: CDR1 DFQATT, CDR2 SNEGSKA (reference sequence). This CDR3 is built from 16 residues. V shed 3 bases and J 6 bases; nucleotides not matched to a gene: 14. CDR3 residues: CSARATGAMGVNEQFF. DNA for the CDR3: TGCAGTGCTAGGGCCACAGGGGCCATGGGTGTCAATGAGCAGTTCTTC.

At least ten counts were recorded for this clonotype. This rearrangement joins TRBV5-6 to TRBJ2-5, with D possibly being TRBD1 or TRBD2 (6 bases each). The CDR3 covers 14 residues. The germline CDR1 and CDR2 sequences are SGHDT and YYEEEE. V lost 4 bases, J lost 8 bases, and 18 bases lay in between. The CDR3 sequence is CASSPGARGDTQYF. DNA for the CDR3: TGTGCCAGCAGCCCTGGCGCTAGGGGGGACACCCAGTACTTC.

This clonotype was counted only a few times. The gene calls are TRBV6-1 and TRBJ2-4; 16 nucleotides agree with TRBD2. The CDR3 contains 17 residues. Trimming cost V 6 bases and J 10 bases; bases outside gene matches: 12. The germline V gene has CDR1 MNHNS and CDR2 SASEGT. The CDR3 loop is CASRRKPGTSGRAIQYF. Written as DNA, the CDR3 is TGTGCCAGCAGACGTAAGCCCGGGACTAGCGGGAGGGCGATTCAGTACTTC.

V gene TRBV7-9 combines with J gene TRBJ2-7, with 9 bases aligning to TRBD2. The CDR3 contains 17 residues. V shed 5 bases, J shed 5 bases, and the junction held 16 bases outside the gene matches. From germline, CDR1 is SEHNR and CDR2 FQNEAQ (reference sequence). The CDR3 here is CASSGTRGSGRADEQYF. The CDR3 DNA reads as TGTGCCAGCAGCGGTACTAGGGGTAGCGGGAGAGCCGACGAGCAGTACTTC.

As concerns this clonotype: A read error may account for a junction end that differs from germline. This sequence joins TRBV7-2 and TRBJ1-1; D is undetermined. In germline, CDR1 is SGHTA, CDR2 FQGNSA. The CDR3 is 16 amino acids. The CDR3 nucleotides read TGTGCCAGCAGCTTAGCGGGAGGGCGGAGGAACACTGAAGCTTACTTT. The encoded protein is CASSLAGGRRNTEAYF. Full variable domain (remainder filled in from reference TRBV7-2 and TRBJ1-1): GAGVSQSPSNKVTEKGKDVELRCDPISGHTALYWYRQSLGQGLEFLIYFQGNSAPDKSGLPSDRFSAERTGGSVSTLTIQRTQQEDSAVYLCASSLAGGRRNTEAYFGQGTRLTVV.

This clonotype was recorded many times. This chain links TRBV7-9 with TRBJ2-4, with D unresolved. This CDR3 contains 14 residues. V dropped 2 bases and J dropped 0 bases, with 5 bases sitting between them. Per germline, CDR1 SEHNR and CDR2 FQNEAQ (reference sequence). For the CDR3, the DNA is TGTGCCAGCAGCTTACCTATAGCCAAAAACATTCAGTACTTC. Translating it yields CASSLPIAKNIQYF.